A single sample is the source of the 2 T cell receptor beta chains below, sequenced in a study of blood T cell repertoires in COVID-19. Assay: immunoSEQ multiplex PCR; the TCRdb copy retains only in-frame clones and omits some. The table shows fewer than 250,000 clones, with approximately 88% occurring only once. Material for sequencing was PBMCs or T cells enriched from blood (not recorded which). These receptors were taken from a woman under 40 with acute COVID-19.

The J gene is TRBJ2-7, the V gene TRBV7-9, with D unclear. The CDR3 totals 12 residues. V gave up 7 bases and J gave up 5 bases, with 12 bases separating them. Germline CDR1 SEHNR, CDR2 FQNEAQ (reference sequence). The CDR3 DNA is TGTGCCAGCACCCGAACTACGCACGAGCAGTACTTC. Translated, it gives CASTRTTHEQYF.

V and J are TRBV12-3 or TRBV12-4 and TRBJ2-7, with a tentative D call TRBD2 (5 bases). Trimming removed 7 bases from V and 7 bases from J, with 17 bases in between. CDR3 length: 13 amino acids. The CDR3 is CASKVEALGEQYF. In DNA, the CDR3 is TGTGCCAGCAAGGTGGAGGCCCTGGGGGAGCAGTACTTC.